This TCR beta chain emerged from a study of T cells in women clearing cervical HPV infection. Here immunoSEQ multiplex PCR was the method, and the copy in TCRdb shows in-frame clones only, minus some. The sample data list 15,000 to 20,000 clones. Comment on this clone: The read is 3 residues too short to cover the CDR3 end, so that end is filled in from the germline J gene.

The V gene lost 4 bases and the J gene lost 3 bases, with 10 bases spanning the gap. Looked up from germline, CDR1 is SGHDT and CDR2 is YYEEEE. CDR3 length: 13 amino acids. The V and J genes are TRBV5-6 and TRBJ1-2; D might be TRBD1 (5 bases). Material for sequencing was blood buffy coat. The TCR originated in a woman between 18 and 70 years old with a cervical HPV16 infection that either progressed to CIN3+ or cleared (not recorded which). CDR3: CASSQGDDYGYTF. CDR3 bases read: TGTGCCAGCAGCCAAGGGGATGACTATGGC.